One T cell receptor beta chain is described in this entry. This sample stems from a study of blood T cell repertoires in COVID-19. Turning to the study itself: COVID-19 samples collected from the United States, Italy and Spain covered acute and convalescent phases. T cells, B-cell-depleted T cells, or PBMCs provided the cDNA or gDNA that served as material.

Participants had their cohort set by participant-reported clinical history. In Cohort 3, a recovered donor had either two negative PCRs, clearance, or symptom resolution. TCRdb's copy holds only in-frame clones and misses some; the assay was immunoSEQ multiplex PCR. The sample contains around 250,000 clones, roughly 91% of which appear only once. The CDR3 loop spans 15 amino acids. Germline loops: CDR1 LGHDT, CDR2 YNNKEL (reference sequence). The germline V and J ends were trimmed by 2 bases and 3 bases, with 10 bases remaining between them. This sequence was found in a woman in her twenties or thirties who had recovered from COVID-19. The source material was PBMCs or T cells enriched from blood (not recorded which). The chain combines TRBV3-1 (or the pseudogene TRBV3-2) with TRBJ2-2; perhaps TRBD2 as D (6 bases). Here the CDR3 reads CASSQTGVDTGELFF. CDR3 nucleotides: TGTGCCAGCAGCCAAACGGGAGTCGACACCGGGGAGCTGTTTTTT.